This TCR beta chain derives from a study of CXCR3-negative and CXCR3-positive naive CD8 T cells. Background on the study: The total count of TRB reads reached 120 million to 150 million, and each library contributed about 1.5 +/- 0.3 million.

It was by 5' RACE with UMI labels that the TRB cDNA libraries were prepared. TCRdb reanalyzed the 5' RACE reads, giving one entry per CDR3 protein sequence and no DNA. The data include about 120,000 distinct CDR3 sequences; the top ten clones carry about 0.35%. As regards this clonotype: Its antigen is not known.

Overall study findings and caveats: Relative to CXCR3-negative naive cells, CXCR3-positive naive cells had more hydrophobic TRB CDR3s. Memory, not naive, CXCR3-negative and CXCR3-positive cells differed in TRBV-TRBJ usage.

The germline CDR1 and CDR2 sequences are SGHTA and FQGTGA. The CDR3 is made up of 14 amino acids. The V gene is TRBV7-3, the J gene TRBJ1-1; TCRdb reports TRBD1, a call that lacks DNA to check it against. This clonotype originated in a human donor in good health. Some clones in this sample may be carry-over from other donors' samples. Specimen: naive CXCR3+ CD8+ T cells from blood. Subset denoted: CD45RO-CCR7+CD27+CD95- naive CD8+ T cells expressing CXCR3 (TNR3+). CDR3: CASSPGGGATEAFF.